This T cell receptor (beta chain) was documented in a study of T cell repertoires in cytomegalovirus infection. Across the whole study: Used in the study were CMV epitopes, some recently identified and HLA-C-restricted, others well-studied and HLA-B-restricted. Public signatures in TCR beta pointed to CMV infection and matching HLA type. Study-wide results and caveats: People with CMV and the relevant HLA were identified by cumulative public TCR beta family frequency. It was HLA-C-restricted CMV-specific TCR beta clonotypes that dominated the response ex vivo.

CDR1 SGHRS and CDR2 YFSETQ come from the germline V gene. The V gene end was trimmed by 3 bases and the J gene end by 7 bases; junction bases not matched to a gene: 9. The CDR3 runs 14 residues. TCRdb re-called the reads with MiXCR, one entry per CDR3 protein. The repertoire includes about 830,000 distinct CDR3 sequences, approximately 32% of them detected once, and around 12% sits in the top ten. Remarks on this clonotype: As yet, its antigen is unknown.

J is TRBJ1-1 and V is TRBV5-1; 7 bases map to TRBD1. This sample comprised cultured CD8+ T cells from PBMCs, obtained from culture after CMV antigen stimulation. The clonotype was recovered from a human donor in good health (CMV status not recorded). Some clones in this sample may be carry-over from other donors' samples. The CDR3 coding sequence is TGCGCCAGCAGCTGGAAAGCTACAGGGGTTGAAGCTTTCTTT. Amino acids: CASSWKATGVEAFF.